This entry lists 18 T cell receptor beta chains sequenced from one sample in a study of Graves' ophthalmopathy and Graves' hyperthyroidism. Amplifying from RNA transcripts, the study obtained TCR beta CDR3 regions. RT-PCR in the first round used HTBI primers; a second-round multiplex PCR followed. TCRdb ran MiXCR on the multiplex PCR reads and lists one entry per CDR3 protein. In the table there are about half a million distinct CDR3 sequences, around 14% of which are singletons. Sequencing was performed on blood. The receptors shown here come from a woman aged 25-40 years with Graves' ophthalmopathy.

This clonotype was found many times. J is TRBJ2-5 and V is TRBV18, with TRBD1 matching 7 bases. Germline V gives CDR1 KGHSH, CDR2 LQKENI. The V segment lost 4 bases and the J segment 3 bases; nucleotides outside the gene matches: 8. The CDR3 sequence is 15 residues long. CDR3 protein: CASSRAQGMEETQYF. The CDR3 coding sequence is TGTGCCAGCTCACGTGCACAGGGGATGGAAGAGACCCAGTACTTC.

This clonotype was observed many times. CDR3 sequence (DNA): TGTGCCAGCAGCTCTGGGACAGGGGAGGGCCAGTACTTC. It encodes CASSSGTGEGQYF. The genes are TRBV13 and TRBJ2-5; 10 bases fit TRBD1. The CDR3 sequence is 13 residues long. V shed 4 bases and J 10 bases; nucleotides not matched to a gene: 6. Germline-derived CDR1 and CDR2 are PRHDT and FYEKMQ (reference sequence).

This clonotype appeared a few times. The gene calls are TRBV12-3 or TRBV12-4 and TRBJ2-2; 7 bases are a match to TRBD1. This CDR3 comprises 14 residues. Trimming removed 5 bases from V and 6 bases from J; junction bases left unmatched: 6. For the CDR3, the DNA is TGTGCCAGCAGTCCAACAGGGGTGGCCGGGGAGCTGTTTTTT. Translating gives CASSPTGVAGELFF.

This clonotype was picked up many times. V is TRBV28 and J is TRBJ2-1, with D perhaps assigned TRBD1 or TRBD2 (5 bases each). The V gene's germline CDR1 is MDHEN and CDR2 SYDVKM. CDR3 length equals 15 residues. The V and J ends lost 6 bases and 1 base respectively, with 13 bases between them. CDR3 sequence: CASSLRGSSYNEQFF. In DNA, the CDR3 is TGTGCCAGCAGCCTCCGGGGCAGTTCCTACAATGAGCAGTTCTTC.

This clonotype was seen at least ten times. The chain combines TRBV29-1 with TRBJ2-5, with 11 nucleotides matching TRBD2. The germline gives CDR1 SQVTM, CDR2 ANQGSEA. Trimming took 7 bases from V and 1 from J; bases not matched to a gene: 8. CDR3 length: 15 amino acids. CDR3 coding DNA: TGCAGCGCTGCAACCGGGACTAGCGGCCAAGAGACCCAGTACTTC. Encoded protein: CSAATGTSGQETQYF.

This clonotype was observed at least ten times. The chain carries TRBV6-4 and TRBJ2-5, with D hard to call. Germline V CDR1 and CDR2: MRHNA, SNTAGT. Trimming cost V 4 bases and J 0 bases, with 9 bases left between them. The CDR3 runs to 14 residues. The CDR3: CASSAIPHQETQYF. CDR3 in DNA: TGTGCCAGCAGTGCCATACCTCACCAAGAGACCCAGTACTTC.

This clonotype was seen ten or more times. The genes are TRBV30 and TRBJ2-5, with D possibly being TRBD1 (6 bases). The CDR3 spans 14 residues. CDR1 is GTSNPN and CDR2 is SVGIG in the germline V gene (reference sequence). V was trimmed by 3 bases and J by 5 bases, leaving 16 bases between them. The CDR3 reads CAWRALGGAETQYF. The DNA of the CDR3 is TGTGCCTGGAGGGCCCTAGGGGGTGCGGAGACCCAGTACTTC. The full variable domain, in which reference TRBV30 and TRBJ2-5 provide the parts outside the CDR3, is SQTIHQWPATLVQPVGSPLSLECTVEGTSNPNLYWYRQAAGRGLQLLFYSVGIGQISSEVPQNLSASRPQDRQFILSSKKLLLSDSGFYLCAWRALGGAETQYFGPGTRLLVL.

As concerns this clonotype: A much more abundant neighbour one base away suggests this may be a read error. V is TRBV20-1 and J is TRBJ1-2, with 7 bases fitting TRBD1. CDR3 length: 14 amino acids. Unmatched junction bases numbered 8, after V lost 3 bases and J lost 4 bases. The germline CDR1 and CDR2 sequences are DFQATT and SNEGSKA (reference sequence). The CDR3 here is CSASMPTGRYGYTF. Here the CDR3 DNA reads TGCAGTGCTAGTATGCCGACAGGGCGCTATGGCTACACCTTC.

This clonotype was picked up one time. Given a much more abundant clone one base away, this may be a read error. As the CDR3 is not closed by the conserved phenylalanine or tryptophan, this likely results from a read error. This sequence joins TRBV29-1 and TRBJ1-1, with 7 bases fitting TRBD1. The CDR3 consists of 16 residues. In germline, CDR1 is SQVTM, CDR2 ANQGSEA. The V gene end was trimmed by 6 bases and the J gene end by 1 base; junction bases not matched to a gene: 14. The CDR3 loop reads CSVRDSFFHTNTEAFV. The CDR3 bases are TGCAGCGTCAGGGACAGTTTTTTCCATACGAACACTGAAGCTTTCGTT.

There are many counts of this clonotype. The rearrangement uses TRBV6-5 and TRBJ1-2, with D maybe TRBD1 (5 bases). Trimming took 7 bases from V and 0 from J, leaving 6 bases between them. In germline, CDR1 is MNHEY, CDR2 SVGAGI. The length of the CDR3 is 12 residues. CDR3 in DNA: TGTGCCAGCACGGACACTAACTATGGCTACACCTTC. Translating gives CASTDTNYGYTF.

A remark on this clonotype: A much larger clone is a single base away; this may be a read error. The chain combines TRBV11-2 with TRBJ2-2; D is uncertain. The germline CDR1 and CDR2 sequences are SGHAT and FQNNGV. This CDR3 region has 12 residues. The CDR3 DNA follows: TGTGTCAGCAGCTCCGAAACCGGGGAGCTGTTTTTT. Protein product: CVSSSETGELFF. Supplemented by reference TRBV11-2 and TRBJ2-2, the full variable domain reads EAGVAQSPRYKIIEKRQSVAFWCNPISGHATLYWYQQILGQGPKLLIQFQNNGVVDDSQLPKDRFSAERLKGVDSTLKIQPAKLEDSAVYLCVSSSETGELFFGEGSRLTVL.

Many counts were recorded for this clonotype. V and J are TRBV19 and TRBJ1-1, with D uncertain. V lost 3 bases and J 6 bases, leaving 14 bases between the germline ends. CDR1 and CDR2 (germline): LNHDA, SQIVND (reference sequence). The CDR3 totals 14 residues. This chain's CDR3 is CASSIPGQRSEAFF. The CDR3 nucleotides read TGTGCCAGTAGTATCCCCGGGCAGAGGTCTGAAGCTTTCTTT.

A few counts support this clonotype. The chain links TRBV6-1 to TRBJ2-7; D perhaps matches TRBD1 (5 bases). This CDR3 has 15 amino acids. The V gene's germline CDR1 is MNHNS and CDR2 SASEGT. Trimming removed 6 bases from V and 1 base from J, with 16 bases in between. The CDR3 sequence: CASRRTGVFSYEQYF. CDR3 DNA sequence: TGTGCCAGCAGGCGAACAGGAGTTTTTTCCTACGAGCAGTACTTC.

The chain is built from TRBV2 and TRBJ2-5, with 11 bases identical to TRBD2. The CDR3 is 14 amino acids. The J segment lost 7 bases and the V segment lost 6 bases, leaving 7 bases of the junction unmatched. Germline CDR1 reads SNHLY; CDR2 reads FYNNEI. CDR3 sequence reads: CASRASGGRGTQYF. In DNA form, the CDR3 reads TGTGCCAGCAGGGCTAGCGGGGGGAGGGGGACCCAGTACTTC.

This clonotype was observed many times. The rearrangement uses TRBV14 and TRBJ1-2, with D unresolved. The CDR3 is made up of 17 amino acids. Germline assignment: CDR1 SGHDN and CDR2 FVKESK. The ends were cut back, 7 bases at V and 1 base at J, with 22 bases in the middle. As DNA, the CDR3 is TGTGCCAGCACCCGCCGGGCAGAACTACGAAATAACTATGGCTACACCTTC. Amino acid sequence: CASTRRAELRNNYGYTF. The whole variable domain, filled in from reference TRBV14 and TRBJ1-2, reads EAGVTQFPSHSVIEKGQTVTLRCDPISGHDNLYWYRRVMGKEIKFLLHFVKESKQDESGMPNNRFLAERTGGTYSTLKVQPAELEDSGVYFCASTRRAELRNNYGYTFGSGTRLTVV.

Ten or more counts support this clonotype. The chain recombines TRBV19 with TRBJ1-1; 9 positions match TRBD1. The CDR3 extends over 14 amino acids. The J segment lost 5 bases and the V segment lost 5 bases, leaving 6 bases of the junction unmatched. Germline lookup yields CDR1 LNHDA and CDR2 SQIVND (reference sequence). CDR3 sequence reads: CASSSSGTGTEAFF. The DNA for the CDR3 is TGTGCCAGTAGTTCCTCCGGGACAGGGACTGAAGCTTTCTTT.

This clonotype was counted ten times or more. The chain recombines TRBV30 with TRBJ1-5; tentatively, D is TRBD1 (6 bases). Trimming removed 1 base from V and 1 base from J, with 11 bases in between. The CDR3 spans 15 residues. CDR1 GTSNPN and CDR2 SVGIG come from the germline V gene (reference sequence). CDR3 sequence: CAWSGGAASNQPQHF. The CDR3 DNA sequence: TGTGCCTGGAGTGGGGGGGCGGCGAGCAATCAGCCCCAGCATTTT.

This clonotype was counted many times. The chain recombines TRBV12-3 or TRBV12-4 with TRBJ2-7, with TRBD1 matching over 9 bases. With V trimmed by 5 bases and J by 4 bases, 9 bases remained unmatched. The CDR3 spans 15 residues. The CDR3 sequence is CASSPGQGYGYEQYF. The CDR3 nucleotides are TGTGCCAGCAGTCCCGGACAGGGGTATGGGTACGAGCAGTACTTC.